Listed below are T cell receptor beta chains from one sample, sequenced in a study of blood T cell repertoires in COVID-19. Sequencing was performed with immunoSEQ multiplex PCR; in TCRdb, only in-frame clones are kept and a portion is missing. The sample consists of some 120,000 clones, around 88% of them appearing once. The sequenced sample was peripheral blood. All receptors derive from a woman aged 45-65 years who had recovered from COVID-19. The CDR3 runs from the conserved cysteine through the conserved F or W.

TRBV10-3	CAISVTSPWNTEAFF
TRBV29-1	CSVGGGRERNIQYF
TRBV6-1	CATCGDSSYNEQFF
TRBV28	CASSFPSGNTGELFF
TRBV2	CASRGQGRGATDTQYF
TRBV7-9	CASSRRLADDFKNIQYF
TRBV19	CASSSDSGGTDTQYF
TRBV5-5	CASSLAPTGFSSGANVLTF
TRBV3-1/TRBV3-2	CASSQDQPGDYEQYF
TRBV5-5	CASSSLSGNQPQHF
TRBV7-2	CASSPHRRAGELFF
TRBV11-3	CASSLGGASGANVLTF
TRBV10-3	CAIEQGIYGNTIYF
TRBV2	CASRGLAGRDTQYF
TRBV6-5	CASSYAGRPNYGYTF
TRBV5-5	CASSLETGAYGYTF
TRBV30	CAWSESWPGQRYGYTF
TRBV11-3	CASGGGRNSPLHF
TRBV11-2	CASSQGGWDLEAFF
TRBV7-9	CASSLTGTTEAFF
TRBV11-2	CASSQGSSNTEAFF
TRBV5-1	CASSFSRQAVDEQFF
TRBV5-8	CASSFMVTGTDTQYF
TRBV4-3	CASSPARGRNEKLFF
TRBV6-5	CASSFAQGRYTEAFF
TRBV6-1	CASSEAGTGTYEQYF
TRBV6-5	CASSQRARQNYGYTF
TRBV9	CASSATGLFYNEQFF
TRBV6-1	CASSEFGTGQPQHF
TRBV5-1	CASSWGQGENTIYF
TRBV15	CATSRVPGLAGGGSYNEQFF
TRBV5-5	CASRGQGWVNYGYTF
TRBV5-4	CASSAKRTGFYGYTF
TRBV27	CASSWRGQAFF
TRBV10-3	CAIRPDRGRAYGYTF
TRBV6-2/TRBV6-3	CASSDTYSYEQYF
TRBV7-6	CASSPRQGTNYGYTF
TRBV5-1	CASSLGEGQETQYF
TRBV7-9	CASSLEHEQYF
TRBV7-9	CASSFQGPETEAFF
TRBV4-2	CASSQEIMGAGDPEQFF
TRBV6-6	CASRSGTGAGNTIYF
TRBV9	CASSAGGARTIYF
TRBV27	CASSLQAGELFF
TRBV2	CASRLLLVDEQFF
TRBV19	CASSLLLGRQPQHF
TRBV12-3/TRBV12-4	CASRASSNQPQHF